This TCR beta chain was recovered during a study of T cell responses to AZD1222 COVID-19 vaccine. Only in-frame clones appear in the TCRdb table, and some are missing; sequencing was by immunoSEQ multiplex PCR. The sample contains 95,000 to 150,000 clones, 85% to 95% of which appear only once. The V gene's germline CDR1 is LGHNA and CDR2 YSLEER. The CDR3 spans 18 residues. The V gene end was trimmed by 0 bases and the J gene end by 5 bases; junction bases not matched to a gene: 3. This specimen consisted of peripheral blood, obtained on day 0 of AZD1222 vaccination. This TCR derives from an adult in good health. The chain uses TRBV4-3 and TRBJ2-2; 16 positions match TRBD2. In DNA form, the CDR3 reads TGCGCCAGCAGCCAAGAGGGACTAGCGGGAGGGCGGACCGGGGAGCTGTTTTTT. Its protein is CASSQEGLAGGRTGELFF.